Listed below are T cell receptor beta chains from one sample, sequenced in a study of blood T cell repertoires in COVID-19. TCRdb's table, derived via immunoSEQ multiplex PCR, lists solely in-frame clones and lacks some. The repertoire holds 360,000 or so clones, with about nine tenths as singletons. Sequencing was done on a sample of peripheral blood. All receptors come from a woman aged 55-75 years with COVID-19, enrolled during active disease. Both conserved end residues are trimmed from each CDR3. The order of the fields is clone size, V gene, CDR3 protein. The size field is filled for only some rows; it gives once, few, many or a size class.

abundance: .; v_gene: TRBV6-5; CDR3aa: ASREDSSYGYT
abundance: once; v_gene: TRBV28; CDR3aa: ASSPQDSEAF
abundance: .; v_gene: TRBV3-1/TRBV3-2; CDR3aa: ASSPMRQNIMNTEAF
abundance: .; v_gene: TRBV29-1; CDR3aa: SVAILSYTEAF
abundance: .; v_gene: TRBV4-1; CDR3aa: ASSQDFQTGAYGYT
abundance: .; v_gene: TRBV3-1/TRBV3-2; CDR3aa: ASSHGLAGNNNTQY
abundance: .; v_gene: TRBV6-9; CDR3aa: ASSCPHESPYGYT
abundance: .; v_gene: TRBV5-6; CDR3aa: ASSSVWGGAFDGYT
abundance: .; v_gene: TRBV28; CDR3aa: ASSGGVQGYNEKLF
abundance: .; v_gene: TRBV3-1/TRBV3-2; CDR3aa: ASSQGRTAATYGYT
abundance: .; v_gene: TRBV6-5; CDR3aa: ASSLLQGAGEQY
abundance: .; v_gene: TRBV27; CDR3aa: ASSLGPNIYEQY
abundance: few; v_gene: TRBV5-1; CDR3aa: ASSLMGVSLGAYEQY
abundance: .; v_gene: TRBV19; CDR3aa: ASSNDRSSYNSPLH
abundance: once; v_gene: TRBV7-3; CDR3aa: ASSLFGLAGAYNEQF
abundance: .; v_gene: TRBV5-5; CDR3aa: ASSEGTGLLGTEAF
abundance: few; v_gene: TRBV13; CDR3aa: ASSTGTGSANYGYT
abundance: .; v_gene: TRBV28; CDR3aa: ASSLSLGTVYQETQY
abundance: .; v_gene: TRBV15; CDR3aa: ATSRAGDSYNEQF
abundance: .; v_gene: TRBV25-1; CDR3aa: ASSEYREERGYT
abundance: .; v_gene: TRBV7-2; CDR3aa: ASSIGQGAYEQY
abundance: few; v_gene: TRBV6-6; CDR3aa: ASSLGGGLF
abundance: .; v_gene: TRBV5-1; CDR3aa: ASRLGPRGNTEAF
abundance: once; v_gene: TRBV19; CDR3aa: ASRTGFGGADTQY
abundance: .; v_gene: TRBV5-1; CDR3aa: ASSPEGRGEQY
abundance: .; v_gene: TRBV3-1/TRBV3-2; CDR3aa: ASSQRTASTNEKLF
abundance: .; v_gene: TRBV5-1; CDR3aa: ASSLVLDRFSPKSYEQY
abundance: .; v_gene: TRBV21-1; CDR3aa: ASSKREGTYNEQF
abundance: .; v_gene: TRBV28; CDR3aa: ASSSLAGGYNEQF
abundance: .; v_gene: TRBV5-1; CDR3aa: ASSGGANTGELF
abundance: .; v_gene: TRBV5-1; CDR3aa: ASSGTLGGYT
abundance: .; v_gene: TRBV9; CDR3aa: ASSAWTGRREKLF
abundance: once; v_gene: TRBV6-4; CDR3aa: ASSVTANTGELF
abundance: .; v_gene: TRBV12-3/TRBV12-4; CDR3aa: ASSATLAQF
abundance: few; v_gene: TRBV30; CDR3aa: AWSKFEGAEAF
abundance: .; v_gene: TRBV19; CDR3aa: ATQDGTYNSPLH
abundance: .; v_gene: TRBV2; CDR3aa: ASSASGGYTEAF
abundance: .; v_gene: TRBV11-2; CDR3aa: ASSQVRGRGPTEAF